This is a list of T cell receptor beta chains from one sample in a study of T cell responses to AZD1222 COVID-19 vaccine. The data were produced by immunoSEQ multiplex PCR, yet TCRdb's version contains in-frame clones alone and is incomplete. The sample records around 180,000 clones, about nine tenths being singletons. This sample comprised peripheral blood, obtained on day 0 of AZD1222 vaccination. All receptors come from an adult in good health. Each CDR3 is given with its conserved first and last residue. The D gene is left open where the match is weak. Not all rows give a size; the values are once, few, many and, for expanded clones, a class.

D	V	J	size	length	CDR3	DNA
.	TRBV19	TRBJ2-3	.	14	CASSITGITDTQYF	TGTGCCAGTAGTATAACGGGTATCACAGATACGCAGTATTTT
.	TRBV6-1	TRBJ1-4	.	14	CASSESRGDEKLFF	TGTGCCAGCAGTGAAAGCAGGGGAGACGAAAAACTGTTTTTT
.	TRBV7-9	TRBJ2-7	.	12	CASNSWDYEQYF	TGTGCCAGCAACTCATGGGATTACGAGCAGTACTTC
TRBD2	TRBV5-1	TRBJ2-3	.	15	CASSLVAGAQDTQYF	TGCGCCAGCAGCTTGGTAGCGGGAGCTCAAGATACGCAGTATTTT
.	TRBV18	TRBJ1-2	.	14	CASSPQGTNYGYTF	TGTGCCAGCTCACCACAGGGAACCAACTATGGCTACACCTTC
TRBD1	TRBV6-5	TRBJ1-5	.	15	CASSFWDRGDQPQHF	TGTGCCAGCAGTTTCTGGGACAGGGGGGATCAGCCCCAGCATTTT
TRBD2	TRBV18	TRBJ2-3	.	15	CASSSGTSATDTQYF	TGTGCCAGCTCTTCCGGGACTAGCGCGACAGATACGCAGTATTTT
.	TRBV6-6	TRBJ2-1	.	14	CASSPGGLYNEQFF	TGTGCCAGCAGTCCCGGAGGCCTCTACAATGAGCAGTTCTTC
.	TRBV5-1	TRBJ1-6	.	16	CASSLTLGEINSPLHF	TGCGCCAGCAGCTTAACACTCGGGGAAATTAATTCACCCCTCCACTTT
TRBD2	TRBV7-9	TRBJ2-3	.	15	CASSYTSGRVYTQYF	TGTGCCAGCAGCTATACTAGCGGGAGGGTGTATACGCAGTATTTT
TRBD1	TRBV30	TRBJ1-2	.	14	CAWSAQGAWYGYTF	TGTGCCTGGAGTGCCCAGGGGGCATGGTATGGCTACACCTTC
TRBD1	TRBV5-1	TRBJ1-2	.	15	CASSLGTGVNYGYTF	TGCGCCAGCAGCTTGGGGACAGGGGTTAACTATGGCTACACCTTC
.	TRBV18	TRBJ2-5	.	13	CASSDSQVETQYF	TGTGCCAGCTCCGATTCACAGGTAGAGACCCAGTACTTC
.	TRBV10-3	TRBJ2-7	.	15	CAISDVQGAFYEQYF	TGTGCCATCAGTGATGTCCAGGGAGCTTTCTACGAGCAGTACTTC
.	TRBV7-9	TRBJ1-4	few	13	CASSYGLNEKLFF	TGTGCCAGCAGCTACGGGCTTAATGAAAAACTGTTTTTT
TRBD1	TRBV24-1	TRBJ2-1	.	14	CATSATGTGTEQFF	TGTGCCACCAGCGCTACCGGGACAGGGACTGAGCAGTTCTTC
.	TRBV6-1	TRBJ1-4	.	14	CASSDQGRIEKLFF	TGTGCCAGCAGTGATCAGGGTCGGATTGAAAAACTGTTTTTT
.	TRBV6-1	TRBJ2-7	.	14	CASSEGVRSAEQYF	TGTGCCAGCAGTGAAGGAGTCAGATCCGCCGAGCAGTACTTC
TRBD2	TRBV3-1/TRBV3-2	TRBJ2-3	once	20	CASSRRGSSGRLGGTDTQYF	TGTGCCAGCAGCAGAAGGGGGTCTAGCGGGAGATTAGGGGGCACAGATACGCAGTATTTT
.	TRBV5-4	TRBJ2-7	.	12	CASSSQSYEQYF	TGTGCCAGCAGCTCCCAATCCTACGAGCAGTACTTC
.	TRBV5-1	TRBJ1-5	.	13	CASRIDTYQPQHF	TGCGCCAGCAGAATCGACACGTATCAGCCCCAGCATTTT
.	TRBV29-1	TRBJ2-7	.	12	CSVRRGWNEQYF	TGCAGCGTTAGGAGAGGGTGGAACGAGCAGTACTTC
TRBD2	TRBV19	TRBJ2-7	once	14	CASSGASGRYEQYF	TGTGCCAGTAGTGGAGCTAGCGGGAGGTACGAGCAGTACTTC
.	TRBV6-2/TRBV6-3	TRBJ2-6	.	17	CASSAGTALGLANVLTF	TGTGCCAGCAGTGCCGGGACGGCACTCGGATTGGCCAACGTCCTGACTTTC
.	TRBV11-2	TRBJ1-5	.	14	CASSLGGANQPQHF	TGTGCCAGCAGCTTAGGGGGGGCGAATCAGCCCCAGCATTTT
.	TRBV15	TRBJ2-2	.	16	CATSSPVPPSTGELFF	TGTGCCACCAGCTCACCCGTTCCCCCAAGCACCGGGGAGCTGTTTTTT
TRBD1	TRBV6-2/TRBV6-3	TRBJ2-7	.	15	CASSYLAGGFYEQYF	TGTGCCAGCAGTTACCTGGCAGGGGGCTTTTACGAGCAGTACTTC
.	TRBV19	TRBJ1-1	.	15	CASRSSTSTGTEAFF	TGTGCCAGTAGAAGCAGCACGTCGACGGGCACTGAAGCTTTCTTT
TRBD1	TRBV5-1	TRBJ2-7	.	15	CASSLEGTATYEQYF	TGCGCCAGCAGCTTGGAAGGGACAGCAACCTACGAGCAGTACTTC
.	TRBV12-3/TRBV12-4	TRBJ1-1	.	12	CASSAEGPEAFF	TGTGCCAGCAGCGCGGAAGGCCCTGAAGCTTTCTTT
.	TRBV14	TRBJ2-1	.	15	CASRARDTTYNEQFF	TGTGCCAGCAGAGCTCGGGACACCACCTACAATGAGCAGTTCTTC
.	TRBV20-1	TRBJ1-1	.	9	CSARPEAFF	TGCAGTGCTCGACCTGAAGCTTTCTTT
.	TRBV21-1	TRBJ2-7	.	16	CASSKLREGLSYEQYF	TGTGCCAGCAGCAAATTGCGGGAAGGCCTTTCCTACGAGCAGTACTTC
TRBD1	TRBV6-5	TRBJ1-1	once	15	CASSSDRGLNTEAFF	TGTGCCAGCAGTTCGGACAGGGGCCTGAACACTGAAGCTTTCTTT
.	TRBV19	TRBJ2-1	.	16	CASSISGAGPYNEQFF	TGTGCCAGTAGTATCAGCGGAGCCGGACCTTACAATGAGCAGTTCTTC
.	TRBV7-9	TRBJ1-4	.	14	CASSRSWQPEKLFF	TGTGCCAGCAGCCGAAGCTGGCAGCCTGAAAAACTGTTTTTT
.	TRBV29-1	TRBJ1-2	.	12	CSVEDGIYGYTF	TGCAGCGTTGAGGACGGAATCTATGGCTACACCTTC